This T cell receptor beta chain appears in the sequencing data of a study of cytomegalovirus exposure and HLA in healthy donors. Study-level information: An earlier analysis identified 95 million to 120 million unique TCR beta sequences in about 179 million T cells. General study findings and limits: Using the classifier, cytomegalovirus status was reportedly diagnosed with high specificity and sensitivity. Near-uniform donor sequencing depth was presumed by presence/absence analyses. Later analysis showed most CMV-associated TCR beta chains appearing HLA-restricted.

With 60 Vbeta and 13 Jbeta primers, the PCR was carried out. Measured with immunoSEQ multiplex PCR; TCRdb has only the in-frame clones, and not every one. Across approximately 100,000 clones, the top ten clones capture about 3.2% of the sample. Germline lookup yields CDR1 MDHEN and CDR2 SYDVKM. The CDR3 runs 13 residues. The V end lost 3 bases, the J end lost 9 bases, and 15 bases lay between the germline ends. As to this clone: The target antigen is unknown.

This clonotype originated in a middle-aged man in good health and CMV-seronegative. J is TRBJ2-7 and V is TRBV28; D unresolved. Material for sequencing was PBMCs. The CDR3 bases are TGTGCCAGCAGTTTGAGGCACCCTATTCGGCAGTACTTC. Protein sequence: CASSLRHPIRQYF. Full variable domain (remainder filled in from reference TRBV28 and TRBJ2-7): DVKVTQSSRYLVKRTGEKVFLECVQDMDHENMFWYRQDPGLGLRLIYFSYDVKMKEKGDIPEGYSVSREKKERFSLILESASTNQTSMYLCASSLRHPIRQYFGPGTRLTVT.